The T cell receptor (beta chain) described here comes from a study of blood T cell repertoires in COVID-19 (dated by TCRdb to the early 2020s). Background for the entire study: Samples from collaborators originated in the United States, Italy and Spain and spanned both the acute and convalescent phases of COVID-19. The material from the prospective study consisted of cDNA or gDNA derived from T cells, B-cell-depleted T cells, or PBMCs. The dataset comprised deeply sampled blood TCRbeta repertoires from subjects exposed to, actively infected with, or recovered from COVID-19. A freely available public database, intended as a resource for researchers studying the immune response to SARS-CoV-2, is where the repertoires were released. The samples were drawn from the first 160 participants of the ongoing ImmuneRACE study and from some 1,300 subjects provided by 6 global collaborators. The sample metadata nearly always contained a de-identified subject ID, COVID-19 status, age in years and sex. Where available, HLA class I and class II types were obtained from metadata supplied by the sample provider rather than from assay-based typing. General findings and caveats noted by the study authors: The amount of clinical and demographic metadata varied by source and participant and was provided uncurated.

This clone was recorded once. It lacks a known antigen. No clone much larger than this one lies a single base away; base qualities are absent. Reading from cysteine to phenylalanine, the CDR3 counts 12 amino acids. The retained sequence is limited to the CDR3, 36 bases, with the frame set at the first base. The trim is 0 bases for V and 3 bases for J, with a gap of 5 bases between the germline ends. CDR1 SQVTM and CDR2 ANQGSEA were looked up in the germline V gene. Each collaborating institution followed its own protocols to collect whole blood in K2EDTA tubes. For TCRbeta analysis, collaborator samples were shipped as frozen whole blood, as isolated PBMCs, or as DNA extracted from either sample type. TCRbeta CDR3 regions were amplified from genomic DNA using the immunoSEQ Assay, a bias-controlled multiplex PCR. Processing in the source paper ran as follows. Nucleated cell counts per sample were estimated from amplification of reference gene primers within the assay. To quantify the absolute abundance of each unique TCRbeta CDR3 rearrangement, sequence reads were collapsed and filtered. For each sample, productive Simpson clonality was calculated as the square root of Simpson's diversity index across productive rearrangements. TCRdb stores this immuneACCESS table with in-frame sequences only. Part of the clones is absent; in the studies checked, under half of the shortfall reflects unresolved V genes, and no reason is known for the rest. V, J and clone size are taken as reported in that table, and D and trimming were inferred from the DNA itself. This sample has more than 55,000 clones in its table, and roughly 80% of those were observed once. The leading ten clones occupy 3.2% of the sample.

The sample consisted of peripheral blood. Here the chain combines TRBV29-1 and TRBJ1-1; too little of a D gene remains to name it. The receptor comes from a man in his 60s with acute or convalescent COVID-19. The CDR3 corresponds to CSVEDGHTEAFF. The nucleotide sequence is TGCAGCGTTGAAGATGGGCACACTGAAGCTTTCTTT.